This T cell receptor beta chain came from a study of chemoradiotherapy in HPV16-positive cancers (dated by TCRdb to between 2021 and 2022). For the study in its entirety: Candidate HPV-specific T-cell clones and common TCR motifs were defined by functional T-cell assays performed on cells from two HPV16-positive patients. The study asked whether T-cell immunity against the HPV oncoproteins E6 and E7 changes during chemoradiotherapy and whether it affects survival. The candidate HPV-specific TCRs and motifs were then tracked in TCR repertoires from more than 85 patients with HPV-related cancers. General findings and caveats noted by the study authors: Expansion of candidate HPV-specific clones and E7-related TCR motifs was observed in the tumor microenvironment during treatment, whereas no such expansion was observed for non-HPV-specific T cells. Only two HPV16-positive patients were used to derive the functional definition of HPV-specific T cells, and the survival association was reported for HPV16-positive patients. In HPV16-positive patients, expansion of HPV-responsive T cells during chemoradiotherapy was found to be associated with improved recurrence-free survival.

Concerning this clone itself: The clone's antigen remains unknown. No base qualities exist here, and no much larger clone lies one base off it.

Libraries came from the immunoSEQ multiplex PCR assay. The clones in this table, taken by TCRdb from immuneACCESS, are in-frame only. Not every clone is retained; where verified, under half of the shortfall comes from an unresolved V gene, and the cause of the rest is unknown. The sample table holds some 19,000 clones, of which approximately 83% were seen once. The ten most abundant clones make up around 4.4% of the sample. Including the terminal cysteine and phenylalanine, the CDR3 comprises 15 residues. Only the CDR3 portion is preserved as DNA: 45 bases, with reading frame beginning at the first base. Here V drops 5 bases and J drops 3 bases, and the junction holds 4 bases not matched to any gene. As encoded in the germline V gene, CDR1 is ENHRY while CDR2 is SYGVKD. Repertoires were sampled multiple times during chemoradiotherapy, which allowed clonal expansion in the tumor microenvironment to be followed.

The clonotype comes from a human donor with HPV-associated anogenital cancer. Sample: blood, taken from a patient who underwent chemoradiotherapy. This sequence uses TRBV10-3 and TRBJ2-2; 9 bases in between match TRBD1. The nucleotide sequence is TGTGCCATCAGTCGGACAGGGGAGGACACCGGGGAGCTGTTTTTT. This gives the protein CAISRTGEDTGELFF.